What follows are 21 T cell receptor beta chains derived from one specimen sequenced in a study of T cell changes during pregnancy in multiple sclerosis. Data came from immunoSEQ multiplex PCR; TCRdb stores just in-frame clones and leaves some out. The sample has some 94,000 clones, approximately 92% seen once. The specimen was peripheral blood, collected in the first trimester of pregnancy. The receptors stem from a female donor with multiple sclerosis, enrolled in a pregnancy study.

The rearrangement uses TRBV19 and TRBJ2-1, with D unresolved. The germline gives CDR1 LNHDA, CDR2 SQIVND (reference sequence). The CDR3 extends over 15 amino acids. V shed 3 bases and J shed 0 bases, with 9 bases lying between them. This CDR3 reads CASSMTRSSYNEQFF. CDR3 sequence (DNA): TGTGCCAGTAGTATGACCCGGAGCTCCTACAATGAGCAGTTCTTC.

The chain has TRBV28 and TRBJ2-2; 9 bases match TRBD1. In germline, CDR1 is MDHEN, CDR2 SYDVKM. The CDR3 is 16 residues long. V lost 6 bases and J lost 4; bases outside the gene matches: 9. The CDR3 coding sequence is TGTGCCAGCAGCTATCCGACAGGGGGTGGCACCGGGGAGCTGTTTTTT. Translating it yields CASSYPTGGGTGELFF.

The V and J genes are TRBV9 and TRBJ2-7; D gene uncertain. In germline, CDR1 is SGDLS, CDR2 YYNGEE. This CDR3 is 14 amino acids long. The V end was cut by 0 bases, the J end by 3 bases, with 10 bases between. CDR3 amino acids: CASSVGARNYEQYF. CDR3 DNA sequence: TGTGCCAGCAGCGTAGGAGCCAGGAACTACGAGCAGTACTTC.

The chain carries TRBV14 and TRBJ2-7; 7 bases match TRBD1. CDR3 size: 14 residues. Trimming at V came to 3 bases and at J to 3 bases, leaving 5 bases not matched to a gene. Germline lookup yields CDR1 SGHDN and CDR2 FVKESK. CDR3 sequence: CASSHSRGSYEQYF. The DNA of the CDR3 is TGTGCCAGCAGCCATTCCAGGGGGAGCTACGAGCAGTACTTC.

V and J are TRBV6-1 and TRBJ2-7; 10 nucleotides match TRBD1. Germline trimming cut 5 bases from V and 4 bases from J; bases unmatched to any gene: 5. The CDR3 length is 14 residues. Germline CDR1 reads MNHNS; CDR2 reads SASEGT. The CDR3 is CASSWDRGSYEQYF. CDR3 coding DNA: TGTGCCAGCAGTTGGGACAGGGGTTCTTACGAGCAGTACTTC.

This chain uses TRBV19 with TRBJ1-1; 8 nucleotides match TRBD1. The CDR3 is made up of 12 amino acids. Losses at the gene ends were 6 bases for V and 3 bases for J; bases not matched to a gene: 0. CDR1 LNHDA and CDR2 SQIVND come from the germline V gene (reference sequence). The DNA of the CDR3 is TGTGCCAGTAGGGACAGGGACACTGAAGCTTTCTTT. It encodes CASRDRDTEAFF.

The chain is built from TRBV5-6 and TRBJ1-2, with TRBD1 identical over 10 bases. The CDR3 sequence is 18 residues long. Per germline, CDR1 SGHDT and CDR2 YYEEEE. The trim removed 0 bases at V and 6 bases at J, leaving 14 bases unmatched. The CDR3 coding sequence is TGTGCCAGCAGCTTGGCCGGGGTAGGCGGGACAGGGGCCAATGGCTACACCTTC. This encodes CASSLAGVGGTGANGYTF.

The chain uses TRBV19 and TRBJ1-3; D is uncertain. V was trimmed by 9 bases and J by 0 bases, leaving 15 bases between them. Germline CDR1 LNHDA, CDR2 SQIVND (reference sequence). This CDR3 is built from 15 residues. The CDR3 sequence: CASLPPGASGNTIYF. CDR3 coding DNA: TGTGCCAGCCTCCCGCCAGGCGCCTCTGGAAACACCATATATTTT.

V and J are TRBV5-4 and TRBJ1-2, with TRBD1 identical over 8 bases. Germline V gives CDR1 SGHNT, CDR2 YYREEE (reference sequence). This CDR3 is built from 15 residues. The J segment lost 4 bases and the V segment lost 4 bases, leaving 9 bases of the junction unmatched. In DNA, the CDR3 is TGTGCCAGCAGCGTGGCAACCACAGGGGGCTATGGCTACACCTTC. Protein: CASSVATTGGYGYTF.

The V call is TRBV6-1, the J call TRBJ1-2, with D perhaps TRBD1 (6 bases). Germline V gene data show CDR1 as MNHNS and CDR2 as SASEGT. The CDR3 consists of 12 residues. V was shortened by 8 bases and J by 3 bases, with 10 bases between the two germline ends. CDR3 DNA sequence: TGTGCCAGCGGGACACCCGACTATGGCTACACCTTC. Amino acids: CASGTPDYGYTF.

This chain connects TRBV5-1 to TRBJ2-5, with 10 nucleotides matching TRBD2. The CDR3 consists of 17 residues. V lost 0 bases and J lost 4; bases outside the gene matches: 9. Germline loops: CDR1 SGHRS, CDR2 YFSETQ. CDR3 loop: CASSLGLAGVTGETQYF. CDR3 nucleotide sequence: TGCGCCAGCAGCTTGGGTCTAGCGGGAGTGACGGGAGAGACCCAGTACTTC.

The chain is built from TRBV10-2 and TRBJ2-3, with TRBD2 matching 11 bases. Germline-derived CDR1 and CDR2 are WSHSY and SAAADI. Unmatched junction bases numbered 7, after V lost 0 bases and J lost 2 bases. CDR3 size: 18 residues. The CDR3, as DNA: TGCGCCAGCAGTGAGTCGGGCCGACTAGCGGGGATCACAGATACGCAGTATTTT. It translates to CASSESGRLAGITDTQYF.

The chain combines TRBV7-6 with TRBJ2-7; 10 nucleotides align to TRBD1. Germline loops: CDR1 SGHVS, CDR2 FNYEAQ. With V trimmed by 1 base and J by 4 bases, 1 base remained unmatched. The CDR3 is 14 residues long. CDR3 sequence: CASSLGQGAYEQYF. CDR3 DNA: TGTGCCAGCAGCTTAGGACAGGGGGCTTACGAGCAGTACTTC.

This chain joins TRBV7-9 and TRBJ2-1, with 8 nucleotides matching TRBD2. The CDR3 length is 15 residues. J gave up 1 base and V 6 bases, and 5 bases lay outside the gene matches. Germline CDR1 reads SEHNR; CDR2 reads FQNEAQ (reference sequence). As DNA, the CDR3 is TGTGCCAGCAGACCCGGGACTAGGTCCTACAATGAGCAGTTCTTC. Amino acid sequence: CASRPGTRSYNEQFF. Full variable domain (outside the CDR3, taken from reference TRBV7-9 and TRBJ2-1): DTGVSQNPRHKITKRGQNVTFRCDPISEHNRLYWYRQTLGQGPEFLTYFQNEAQLEKSRLLSDRFSAERPKGSFSTLEIQRTEQGDSAMYLCASRPGTRSYNEQFFGPGTRLTVL.

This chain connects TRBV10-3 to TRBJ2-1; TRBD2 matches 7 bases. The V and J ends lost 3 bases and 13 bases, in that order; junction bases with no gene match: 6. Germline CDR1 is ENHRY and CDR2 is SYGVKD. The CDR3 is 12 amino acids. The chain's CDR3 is CAISDQGLSQFF. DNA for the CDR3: TGTGCCATCAGTGACCAGGGACTATCCCAGTTCTTC.

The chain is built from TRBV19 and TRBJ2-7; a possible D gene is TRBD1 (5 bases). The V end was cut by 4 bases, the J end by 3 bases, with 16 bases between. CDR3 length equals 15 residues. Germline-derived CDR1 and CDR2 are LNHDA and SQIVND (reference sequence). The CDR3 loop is CASSKTVAPDYEQYF. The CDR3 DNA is TGTGCCAGTAGTAAGACAGTCGCCCCGGACTACGAGCAGTACTTC.

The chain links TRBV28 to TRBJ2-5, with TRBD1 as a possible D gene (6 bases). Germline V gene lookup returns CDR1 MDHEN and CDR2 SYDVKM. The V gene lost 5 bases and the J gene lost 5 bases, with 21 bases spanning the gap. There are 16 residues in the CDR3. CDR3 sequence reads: CASSPPKTGSRETQYF. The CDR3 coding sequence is TGTGCCAGCAGTCCCCCTAAAACAGGGAGTCGGGAGACCCAGTACTTC.

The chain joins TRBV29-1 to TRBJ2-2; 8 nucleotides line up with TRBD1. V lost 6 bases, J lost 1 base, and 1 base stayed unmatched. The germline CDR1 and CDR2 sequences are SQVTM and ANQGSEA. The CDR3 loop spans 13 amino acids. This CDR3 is CSVDRGNTGELFF. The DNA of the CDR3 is TGCAGCGTAGACAGGGGGAACACCGGGGAGCTGTTTTTT.

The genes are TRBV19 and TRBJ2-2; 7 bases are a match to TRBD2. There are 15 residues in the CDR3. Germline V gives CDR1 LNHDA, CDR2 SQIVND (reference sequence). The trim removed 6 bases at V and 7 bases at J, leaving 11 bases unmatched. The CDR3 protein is CASSGTGGSVGELFF. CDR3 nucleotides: TGTGCCAGTAGCGGGACGGGCGGGAGTGTCGGGGAGCTGTTTTTT.

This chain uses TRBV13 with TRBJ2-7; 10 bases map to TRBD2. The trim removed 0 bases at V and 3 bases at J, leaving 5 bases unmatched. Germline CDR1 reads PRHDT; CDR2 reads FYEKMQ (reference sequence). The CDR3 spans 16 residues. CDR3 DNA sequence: TGTGCCAGCAGCTTAGGCATCCTAGCGGGGGTCTACGAGCAGTACTTC. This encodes CASSLGILAGVYEQYF.

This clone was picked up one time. The chain's CDR3 is CASSHPSGSPYNEQFF. In DNA, the CDR3 is TGCGCCAGCAGCCATCCAAGCGGGAGTCCCTACAATGAGCAGTTCTTC. This chain uses TRBV4-1 with TRBJ2-1; 8 bases agree with TRBD2. Germline CDR1 is MGHRA and CDR2 is YSYEKL. With V trimmed by 3 bases and J by 2 bases, 6 bases remained unmatched. This CDR3 is built from 16 residues.